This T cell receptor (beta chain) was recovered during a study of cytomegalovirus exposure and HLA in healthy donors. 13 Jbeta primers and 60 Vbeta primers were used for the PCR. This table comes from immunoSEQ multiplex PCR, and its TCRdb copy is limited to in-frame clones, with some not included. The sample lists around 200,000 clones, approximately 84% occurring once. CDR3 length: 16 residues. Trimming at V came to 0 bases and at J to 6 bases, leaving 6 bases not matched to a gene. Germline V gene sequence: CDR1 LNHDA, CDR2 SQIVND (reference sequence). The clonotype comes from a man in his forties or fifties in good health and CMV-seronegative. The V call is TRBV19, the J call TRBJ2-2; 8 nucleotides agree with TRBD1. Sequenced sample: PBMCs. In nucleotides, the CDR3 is TGTGCCAGTAGTATAGAACCCACAGGGGGTCCCGGGGAGCTGTTTTTT. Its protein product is CASSIEPTGGPGELFF. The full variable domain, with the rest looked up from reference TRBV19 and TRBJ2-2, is DGGITQSPKYLFRKEGQNVTLSCEQNLNHDAMYWYRQDPGQGLRLIYYSQIVNDFQKGDIAEGYSVSREKKESFPLTVTSAQKNPTAFYLCASSIEPTGGPGELFFGEGSRLTVL.